This T cell receptor beta chain was captured by sequencing in a study of vaccination and CD4 T cells after COVID-19 (dated by TCRdb to between 2021 and 2024). Regarding the study in general: Convalescent patients had a positive SARS-CoV-2 result on nasal swab PCR, and of these patients, several had mild disease and one had severe disease. The convalescent cohort included six males and four females, with two Hispanic individuals, seven Caucasians, two Asians and one multiracial person. The time from the second vaccine dose to post-vaccine blood sampling had a median of roughly 70 days and ranged from about 14 to 241 days. Post-COVID blood samples were collected from convalescent patients a median of around 100 days after diagnosis, with a range of roughly 35 to 161 days. Two doses of either the Pfizer-BioNTech BNT162b2 vaccine (n=8) or the Moderna mRNA-1273 vaccine (n=2) were administered to participants. In control cultures, a CEFX viral epitope pool was used as positive control, an HIV-1 Nef peptide pool was used as negative control, or no peptide was added. In around 9 COVID-19 convalescent patients and a handful of infection-naive healthy vaccine recipients, researchers compared the spike-specific CD4+ TCR repertoire from before mRNA vaccination with the repertoire from after. Culture stimuli were overlapping spike peptide pools from SARS-CoV-2 and from the common cold coronaviruses HCoV-NL63, HCoV-OC43 and HCoV-229E. The investigation overall reported the following: Among convalescent patients, a median around 83% of the SARS-CoV-2-reactive clones seen after vaccination appeared only after vaccination, which suggests priming specific to the vaccine. Of the vaccine-specific clones in convalescent patients, 304 of 307, or nearly all, reacted only to SARS-CoV-2 spike and did not cross-react with common cold coronaviruses. The study included relatively few convalescent patients and did not analyze early timepoints after natural infection. Although the median number of SARS-CoV-2-reactive clonotypes went up from some 23 after infection to 38 after vaccination, the increase was not significant.

Library method: PCR. DNA from cultured CD4+ T cells underwent TCR sequencing with the Oncomine TCR Beta short-read assay at the Johns Hopkins FTIC core. The QIAamp micro DNA kit was used to extract genomic DNA from the cultured CD4+ T cells. Oncomine TCR Beta libraries from cultured CD4+ T cells were pooled with unique dual indexes and sequenced on an Illumina iSeq 100. The authors' analysis ran thus. Non-productive sequences were filtered out, and CDR3s that did not start with C, did not end with F or W, or were shorter than 7 amino acids were discarded. The MANAFEST web application identified antigen-specific clonotypes by comparing peptide-stimulated wells against reference wells and other culture wells. To be called positive, a clone needed an FDR below 0.05, an odds ratio above 5, and a productive frequency above 0.1% in at least two of three replicate wells. A clonotype was classed as cross-reactive if the clonotype showed significant expansion both in SARS-CoV-2 spike wells and in at least one common cold coronavirus spike condition. CDR3 homology was assessed with Levenshtein distances (stringdist) and unrooted phylogenetic trees (ape) in R version 3.6.1. TCRdb itself trimmed the public reads at Q25 with fastp, ran MiXCR and retained productive beta chains. Merged by CDR3 protein, the rows form single entries marked with the most common genes and DNA. These V and J calls rely on TCRdb rather than the paper's analysis. Here the sample has thousands of distinct CDR3 sequences; 17% occur a single time. The top ten clonotypes cover more than 15% of the sample.

What this sample's treatment or condition label stands for: approximately nine-day PBMC culture with coronavirus spike peptide pools or control peptides (ViraFEST assay). The study used the ViraFEST assay, which expanded antigen-specific T cells with peptide pools and then identified expanded clonotypes by TCR sequencing. The convalescent patients' positive SARS-CoV-2 PCR tests fell between March and December 2020, which was before the Alpha, Beta and Delta variants emerged in the United States. Two million PBMCs per well were cultured in IMDM with roughly 5% human AB serum and approximately 9.8 IU/ml IL-2, plus 10 ug/ml peptide pools. On days 3 and 7, half of the culture medium was replaced with fresh IL-2-containing medium. After 10 to 11 days of culture, CD4+ T cells were isolated by negative selection with the EasySep CD4+ T cell isolation kit. Ficoll-Paque Plus gradient centrifugation was used to isolate PBMCs from whole blood, and the isolated PBMCs were then either used fresh or cryopreserved at -140C. Triplicate wells were generally used for each culture condition.

This clonotype occurred a few times. Its specific antigen is unknown. Nothing much larger sits one base from this clone, and base qualities are not available. CDR1 and CDR2 were assigned from the germline V gene as SGHRS and YFSETQ. V is trimmed back by 1 base and J by 5 bases, and the junction contains 7 bases that no gene match accounts for. From its cysteine to its phenylalanine, the CDR3 spans 15 amino acids. Of all the DNA, just the CDR3 is kept, 45 bases in frame from base 1. The sequence joins TRBV5-1 to TRBJ1-2, and TRBD1 matches 8 of the central bases. This TCR was sampled from a human donor who had recovered from COVID-19. What was sequenced was CD4+ T cells from blood, cultured in vitro. This receptor carries the CDR3 CASSLTGGDAYGYTF. The sequenced DNA: TGCGCCAGCAGCTTGACAGGGGGGGATGCTTATGGCTACACCTTC.